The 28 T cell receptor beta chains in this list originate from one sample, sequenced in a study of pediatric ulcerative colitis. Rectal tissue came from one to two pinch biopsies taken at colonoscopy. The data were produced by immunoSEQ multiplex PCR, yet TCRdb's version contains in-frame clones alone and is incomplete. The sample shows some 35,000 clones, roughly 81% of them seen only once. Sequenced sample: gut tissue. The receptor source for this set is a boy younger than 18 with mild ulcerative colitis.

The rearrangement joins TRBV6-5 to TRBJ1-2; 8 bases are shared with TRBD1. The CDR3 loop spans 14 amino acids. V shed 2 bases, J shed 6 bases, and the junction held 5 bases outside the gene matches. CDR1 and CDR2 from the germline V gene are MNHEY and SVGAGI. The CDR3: CASSYGQGNNGYTF. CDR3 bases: TGTGCCAGCAGTTACGGACAGGGAAATAATGGCTACACCTTC.

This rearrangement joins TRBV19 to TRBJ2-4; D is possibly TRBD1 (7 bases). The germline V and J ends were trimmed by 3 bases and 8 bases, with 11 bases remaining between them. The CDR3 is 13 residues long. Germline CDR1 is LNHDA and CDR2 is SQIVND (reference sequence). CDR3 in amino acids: CASSIGRGDIQYF. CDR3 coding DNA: TGTGCCAGTAGTATCGGCAGGGGGGACATTCAGTACTTC.

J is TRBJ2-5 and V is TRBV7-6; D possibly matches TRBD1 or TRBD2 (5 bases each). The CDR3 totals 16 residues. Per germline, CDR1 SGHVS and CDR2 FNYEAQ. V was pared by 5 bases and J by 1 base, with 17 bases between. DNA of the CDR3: TGTGCCAGCAGCCAACCGGGACGACTGACCCAAGAGACCCAGTACTTC. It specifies CASSQPGRLTQETQYF.

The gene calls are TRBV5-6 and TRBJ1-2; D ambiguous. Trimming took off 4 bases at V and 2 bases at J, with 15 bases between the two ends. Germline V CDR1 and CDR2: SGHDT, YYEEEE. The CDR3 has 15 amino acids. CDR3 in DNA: TGTGCCAGCAGCACAGTAAACACGGGGAACTATGGCTACACCTTC. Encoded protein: CASSTVNTGNYGYTF.

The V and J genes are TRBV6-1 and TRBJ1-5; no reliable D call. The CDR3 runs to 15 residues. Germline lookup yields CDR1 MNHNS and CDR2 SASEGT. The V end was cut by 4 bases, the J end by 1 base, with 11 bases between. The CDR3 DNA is TGTGCCAGCAGTGGTCGGGGAGTAAGCAATCAGCCCCAGCATTTT. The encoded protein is CASSGRGVSNQPQHF.

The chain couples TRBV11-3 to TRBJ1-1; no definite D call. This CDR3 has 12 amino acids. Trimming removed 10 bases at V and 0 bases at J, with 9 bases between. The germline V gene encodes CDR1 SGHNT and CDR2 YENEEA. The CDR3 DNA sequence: TGTGCCACTGGCGGCCTGAACACTGAAGCTTTCTTT. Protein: CATGGLNTEAFF.

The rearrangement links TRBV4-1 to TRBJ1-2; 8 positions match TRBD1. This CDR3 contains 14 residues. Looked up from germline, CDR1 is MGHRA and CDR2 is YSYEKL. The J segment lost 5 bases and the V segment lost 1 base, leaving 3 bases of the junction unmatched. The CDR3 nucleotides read TGCGCCAGCAGCCAAGGGACAGGGATATATGGCTACACCTTC. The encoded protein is CASSQGTGIYGYTF.

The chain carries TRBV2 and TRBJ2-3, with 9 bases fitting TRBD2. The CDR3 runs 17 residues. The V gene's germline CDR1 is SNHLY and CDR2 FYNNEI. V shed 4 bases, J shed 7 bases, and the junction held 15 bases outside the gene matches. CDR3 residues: CASSGAPRAGGLYTQYF. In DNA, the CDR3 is TGTGCCAGCAGTGGGGCCCCTCGAGCGGGGGGTCTATATACGCAGTATTTT.

In DNA form, the CDR3 reads TGCGCCAGCAGCCAAGATCCAGGACCGTCCGGGAGTCGGGAGACCCAGTACTTC. Its translation: CASSQDPGPSGSRETQYF. The rearrangement uses TRBV4-1 and TRBJ2-5; TRBD2 is a possible D gene (6 bases). The V and J ends lost 0 bases and 5 bases respectively, with 22 bases between them. Looked up from germline, CDR1 is MGHRA and CDR2 is YSYEKL. This CDR3 contains 18 residues.

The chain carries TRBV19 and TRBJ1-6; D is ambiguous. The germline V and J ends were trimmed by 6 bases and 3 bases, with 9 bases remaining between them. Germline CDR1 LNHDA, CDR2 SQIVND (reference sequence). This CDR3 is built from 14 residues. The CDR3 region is CASRSSVYNSPLHF. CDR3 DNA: TGTGCCAGTAGGTCCAGCGTCTATAATTCACCCCTCCACTTT.

CDR3 loop: CASSEERWPYGTLHF. CDR3 DNA: TGTGCCAGCAGTGAGGAAAGGTGGCCCTACGGAACCCTCCACTTT. The rearrangement uses TRBV2 and TRBJ1-6; D is undetermined. V was clipped by 3 bases and J by 14 bases, with 20 bases between them. CDR3 length: 15 residues. Germline loops: CDR1 SNHLY, CDR2 FYNNEI.

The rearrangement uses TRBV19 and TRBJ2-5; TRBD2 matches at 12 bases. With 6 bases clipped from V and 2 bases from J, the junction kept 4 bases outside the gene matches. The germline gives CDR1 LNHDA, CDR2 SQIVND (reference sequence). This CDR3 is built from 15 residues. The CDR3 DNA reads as TGTGCCAGTAGCAGGACTAGCGGGACGCAAGAGACCCAGTACTTC. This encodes CASSRTSGTQETQYF.

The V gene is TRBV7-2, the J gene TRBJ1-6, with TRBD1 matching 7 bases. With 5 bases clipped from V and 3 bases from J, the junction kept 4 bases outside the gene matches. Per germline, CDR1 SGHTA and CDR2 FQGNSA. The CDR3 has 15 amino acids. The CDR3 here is CASSERDSYNSPLHF. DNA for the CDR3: TGTGCCAGCAGCGAACGGGACAGCTATAATTCACCCCTCCACTTT.

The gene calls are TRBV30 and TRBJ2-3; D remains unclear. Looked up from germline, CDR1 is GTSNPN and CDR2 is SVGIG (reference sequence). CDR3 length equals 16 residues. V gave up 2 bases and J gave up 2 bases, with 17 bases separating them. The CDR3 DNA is TGTGCCTGGAGTCCCGGAAGTAACCCCCTCACAGATACGCAGTATTTT. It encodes CAWSPGSNPLTDTQYF.

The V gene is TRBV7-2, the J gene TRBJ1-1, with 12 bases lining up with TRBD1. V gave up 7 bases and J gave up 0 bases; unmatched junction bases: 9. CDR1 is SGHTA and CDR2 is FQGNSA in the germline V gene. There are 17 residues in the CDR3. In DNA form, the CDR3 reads TGTGCCAGCATAAGGGGGACAGGGGGCGGCATGAACACTGAAGCTTTCTTT. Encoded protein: CASIRGTGGGMNTEAFF.

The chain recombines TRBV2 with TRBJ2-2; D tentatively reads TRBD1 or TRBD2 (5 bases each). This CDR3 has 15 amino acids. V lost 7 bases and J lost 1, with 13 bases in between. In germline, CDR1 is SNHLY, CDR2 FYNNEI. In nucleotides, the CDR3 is TGTGCCAGCACCGGAGGACAATTGAACACCGGGGAGCTGTTTTTT. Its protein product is CASTGGQLNTGELFF. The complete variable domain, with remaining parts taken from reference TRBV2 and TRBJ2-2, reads EPEVTQTPSHQVTQMGQEVILRCVPISNHLYFYWYRQILGQKVEFLVSFYNNEISEKSEIFDDQFSVERPDGSNFTLKIRSTKLEDSAMYFCASTGGQLNTGELFFGEGSRLTVL.

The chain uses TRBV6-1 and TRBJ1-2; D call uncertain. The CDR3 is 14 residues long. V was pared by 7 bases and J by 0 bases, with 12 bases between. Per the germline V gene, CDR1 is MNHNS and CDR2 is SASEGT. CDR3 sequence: CASNLGGPNYGYTF. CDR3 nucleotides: TGTGCCAGCAACCTGGGTGGCCCTAACTATGGCTACACCTTC.

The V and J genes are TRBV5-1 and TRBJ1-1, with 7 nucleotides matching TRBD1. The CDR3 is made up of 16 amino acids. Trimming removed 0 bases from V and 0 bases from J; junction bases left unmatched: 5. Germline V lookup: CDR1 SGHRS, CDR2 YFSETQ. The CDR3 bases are TGCGCCAGCAGCTTGGCAACAGGGGCCATGAACACTGAAGCTTTCTTT. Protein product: CASSLATGAMNTEAFF.

For the CDR3, the DNA is TGTGCCAGCAGCTTGGACAGGGGAAGATATGGCTACACCTTC. Protein product: CASSLDRGRYGYTF. This chain connects TRBV7-2 to TRBJ1-2, with 9 nucleotides matching TRBD1. CDR1 is SGHTA and CDR2 is FQGNSA in the germline V gene. The ends lost 3 bases at V and 5 bases at J; junction bases unmatched: 4. The CDR3 extends over 14 amino acids. The full variable domain, in which reference TRBV7-2 and TRBJ1-2 provide the parts outside the CDR3, is GAGVSQSPSNKVTEKGKDVELRCDPISGHTALYWYRQSLGQGLEFLIYFQGNSAPDKSGLPSDRFSAERTGGSVSTLTIQRTQQEDSAVYLCASSLDRGRYGYTFGSGTRLTVV.

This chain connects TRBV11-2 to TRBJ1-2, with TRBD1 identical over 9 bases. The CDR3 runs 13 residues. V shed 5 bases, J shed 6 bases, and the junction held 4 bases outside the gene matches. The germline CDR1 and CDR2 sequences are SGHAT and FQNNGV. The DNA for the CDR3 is TGTGCCAGCAGCCGCGGACAGGGGCATGGCTACACCTTC. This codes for CASSRGQGHGYTF.

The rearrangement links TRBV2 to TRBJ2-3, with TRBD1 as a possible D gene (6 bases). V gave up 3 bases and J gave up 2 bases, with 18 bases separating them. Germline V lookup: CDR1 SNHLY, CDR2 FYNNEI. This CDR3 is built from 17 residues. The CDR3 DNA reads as TGTGCCAGCAGTGACATTAGGGGAAGGACAGACACAGATACGCAGTATTTT. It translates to CASSDIRGRTDTDTQYF.

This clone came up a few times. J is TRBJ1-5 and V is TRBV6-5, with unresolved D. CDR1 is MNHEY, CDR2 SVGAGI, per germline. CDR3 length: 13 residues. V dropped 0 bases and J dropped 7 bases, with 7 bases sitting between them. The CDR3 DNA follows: TGTGCCAGCAGTTACTCGACGGGGCAGCCCCAGCATTTT. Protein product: CASSYSTGQPQHF.

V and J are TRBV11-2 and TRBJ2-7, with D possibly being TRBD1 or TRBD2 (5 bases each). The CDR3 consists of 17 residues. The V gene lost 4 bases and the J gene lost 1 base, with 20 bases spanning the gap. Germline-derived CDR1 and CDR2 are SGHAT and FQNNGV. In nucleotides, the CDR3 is TGTGCCAGCAGCTACTATAGTCCGGGACGGTTATCCTACGAGCAGTACTTC. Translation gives CASSYYSPGRLSYEQYF.

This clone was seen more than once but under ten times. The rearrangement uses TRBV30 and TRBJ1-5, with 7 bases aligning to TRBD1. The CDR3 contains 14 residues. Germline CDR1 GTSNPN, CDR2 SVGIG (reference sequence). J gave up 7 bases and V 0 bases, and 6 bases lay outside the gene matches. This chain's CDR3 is CAWSVKGAPQPQHF. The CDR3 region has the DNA TGTGCCTGGAGTGTAAAGGGGGCCCCCCAGCCCCAGCATTTT.

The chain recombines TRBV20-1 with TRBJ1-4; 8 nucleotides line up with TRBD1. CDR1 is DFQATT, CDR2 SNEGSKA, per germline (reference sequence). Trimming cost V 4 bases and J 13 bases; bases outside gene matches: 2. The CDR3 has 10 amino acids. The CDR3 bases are TGCAGTGCTAACAGGGGGAGACTGTTTTTT. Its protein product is CSANRGRLFF.

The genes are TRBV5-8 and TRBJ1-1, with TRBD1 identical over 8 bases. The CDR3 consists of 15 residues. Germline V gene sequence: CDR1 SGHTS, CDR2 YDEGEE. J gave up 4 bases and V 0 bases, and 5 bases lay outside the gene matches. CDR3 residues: CASSLDGTGFTEAFF. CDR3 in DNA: TGTGCCAGCAGCTTGGACGGGACAGGTTTCACTGAAGCTTTCTTT.

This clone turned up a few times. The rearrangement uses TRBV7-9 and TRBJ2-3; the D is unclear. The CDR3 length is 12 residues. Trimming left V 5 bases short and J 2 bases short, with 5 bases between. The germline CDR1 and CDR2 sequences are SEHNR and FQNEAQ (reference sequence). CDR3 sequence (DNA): TGTGCCAGCAGCGCGGACACAGATACGCAGTATTTT. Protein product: CASSADTDTQYF.

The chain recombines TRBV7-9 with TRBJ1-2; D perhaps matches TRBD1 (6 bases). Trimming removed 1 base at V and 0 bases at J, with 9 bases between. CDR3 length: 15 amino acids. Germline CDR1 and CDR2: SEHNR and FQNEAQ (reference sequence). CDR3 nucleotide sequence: TGTGCCAGCAGCTTAGAGGGGGGTTCTAACTATGGCTACACCTTC. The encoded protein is CASSLEGGSNYGYTF.